At least ten counts were recorded for the clone carrying this T cell receptor (beta chain). Its antigen remains unknown. The time point is: longitudinal time-point 3. It was from 2 million PBMCs stored at -80 C that the unsorted libraries were obtained. The cDNA came from 5'RACE with 10-nucleotide random UMIs. Every sequencing run returned over 190 million TCR-beta sequences, which were derived from 15-18 subjects. TCRdb used MiXCR to reprocess the 5' RACE reads, holding one entry per CDR3 protein. The table has roughly 50,000 distinct CDR3 sequences, roughly 13% seen once. The V end was cut by 0 bases, the J end by 4 bases, with 11 bases between. The CDR3 loop spans 15 amino acids. The germline gives CDR1 LNHNV, CDR2 YYDKDF (reference sequence). This sample was included in a study of neurological immune-mediated disorders. The study, taken as a whole, reports: Falling below healthy controls, multiple sclerosis showed the least TCR clonal expansion, while HTLV-1-associated myelopathy showed the most.

Sequencing was done on a sample of PBMCs. The V and J genes are TRBV15 and TRBJ2-3, with D perhaps matching TRBD2 (6 bases). This sequence originates from a male donor with HTLV-1-associated myelopathy (HAM/TSP). CDR3 bases: TGTGCCACCAGCAGAGATGGGGGGTTCGCAGATACGCAGTATTTT. Its translation is CATSRDGGFADTQYF.